This T cell receptor beta chain was identified in a study of OX40 agonist ivuxolimab in advanced cancers. Turning to the study itself: An agonistic anti-OX40 (CD134) antibody, ivuxolimab, was used to treat the patients. Mean age around 60 years, range about 20 to 79; 82.7% male.

Generated by immunoSEQ multiplex PCR, the TCRdb table keeps only in-frame clones and is missing some. In the table there are 80,000 or so clones, approximately 85% of which are singletons. V lost 4 bases and J lost 1, with 11 bases in between. The CDR3 loop spans 14 amino acids. Looked up from germline, CDR1 is MGHRA and CDR2 is YSYEKL. Sequencing used CD4+ or CD8+ T cells sorted from blood, obtained in a trial of the OX40 agonist ivuxolimab. This clonotype originated in an adult with an advanced solid tumor such as melanoma, head and neck, liver or kidney cancer. The rearrangement links TRBV4-1 to TRBJ2-7; D might be TRBD2 (5 bases). The CDR3, as DNA: TGCGCCAGCAGCCGGGAGTGGGATTCCTACGAGCAGTACTTC. This gives the protein CASSREWDSYEQYF.